Listed below are T cell receptor beta chains from one sample, sequenced in a study of human T cells and chemical hapten exposure. Each CDR3 protein is one row after TCRdb ran MiXCR on the RACE reads. The top ten clones hold around 6.8% of a sample with about 69,000 distinct CDR3 sequences, around 10% of them seen once. This specimen was whole blood, taken in connection with sensitization to the hapten diphenylcyclopropenone (DPC). The source is a woman in her forties or fifties with alopecia areata. Some clones in this sample may be carry-over from other donors' samples. Each CDR3 is given with its conserved first and last residue. The D gene is left open where the match is weak. Rows give clone size only sometimes, using once, few, many, or a class for an expanded clone.

>17|many|TRBD2|TRBJ2-3|TRBV13
TGTGCCAGCAGCCCACCCACGACTAGCGGGCGCACAGATACGCAGTATTTT
CASSPPTTSGRTDTQYF
>14|many|TRBD1|TRBJ1-1|TRBV18
TGTGCCAGCTCACCTATTGACAGGGAGACTGAAGCTTTCTTT
CASSPIDRETEAFF
>15|many|-|TRBJ2-3|TRBV20-1
TGCAGTGCAGGAGGAGACTTGGCTAGCACAGATACGCAGTATTTT
CSAGGDLASTDTQYF
>13|-|-|TRBJ2-7|TRBV6-2/TRBV6-3
TGTGCCAGCAGTTACGCCTCAGCCTACGAGCAGTACTTC
CASSYASAYEQYF
>15|many|-|TRBJ2-2|TRBV29-1
TGCAGCGCGCGTACAGGAGGCCCGAACACCGGGGAGCTGTTTTTT
CSARTGGPNTGELFF
>15|-|TRBD1|TRBJ2-7|TRBV19
TGTGCCAGTAGCGGAGAGGGTACAGGGGGCTACGAGCAGTACTTC
CASSGEGTGGYEQYF
>11|many|-|TRBJ2-1|TRBV6-2/TRBV6-3
TGTGCCAGCTCGTCGACAGTTGAGCAGTTCTTC
CASSSTVEQFF
>13|few|TRBD2|TRBJ2-7|TRBV12-3/TRBV12-4
TGTGCCAGCAGGATCAGGCGGGAGAGGGAGCAGTACTTC
CASRIRREREQYF
>13|few|-|TRBJ2-1|TRBV5-1
TGCGCCAGCAGGACACAGGGTGGTAATGAGCAGTTCTTC
CASRTQGGNEQFF
>16|many|-|TRBJ1-3|TRBV18
TGTGCCAGCTCACCGGGACACCCAGCATCGGGAAACACCATATATTTT
CASSPGHPASGNTIYF
>13|few|TRBD1|TRBJ1-2|TRBV29-1
TGCAGCGTGACAGGGTTTATTAACTATGGCTACACCTTC
CSVTGFINYGYTF
>15|few|-|TRBJ2-7|TRBV3-1
TGTGCCAGCAGCCCCTCGGCCGGGAGTAATTACGAGCAGTACTTC
CASSPSAGSNYEQYF
>13|many|-|TRBJ1-2|TRBV7-3
TGTGCCAGCAGCTTACAAGAACAAAGGGGCTACACCTTC
CASSLQEQRGYTF
>15|-|-|TRBJ2-1|TRBV3-1
TGTGCCAGCAGCCATTCAGGGAGCTCCTACAATGAGCAGTTCTTC
CASSHSGSSYNEQFF
>13|-|-|TRBJ1-2|TRBV19
TGTGCCAGTAGTCACAAACGACAGACTGGCTACACCTTC
CASSHKRQTGYTF
>15|many|-|TRBJ2-7|TRBV20-1
TGCAGTGCCACTCTTCTGGGAGGAAACACCTACGAGCAGTACTTC
CSATLLGGNTYEQYF
>15|many|-|TRBJ2-5|TRBV7-6
TGTGCCAGCAGCTTAGCGTCTTCGGTACAAGAGACCCAGTACTTC
CASSLASSVQETQYF
>17|many|TRBD1|TRBJ2-1|TRBV18
TGTGCCAGCTCACCACCCATTTCGGGACAGGGAACCAATGAGCAGTTCTTC
CASSPPISGQGTNEQFF
>16|few|TRBD2|TRBJ2-1|TRBV2
TGTGCCAGCAGTCGAGATGCGGGAGGGTACTACAATGAGCAGTTCTTC
CASSRDAGGYYNEQFF
>14|many|-|TRBJ1-5|TRBV6-1
TGTGCCAGCAGTGAAGCAGCAGGCGGTCAGCCCCAGCATTTT
CASSEAAGGQPQHF
>13|many|-|TRBJ1-1|TRBV6-1
TGTGCCAGCAGTGTCATTGATAACACTGAAGCTTTCTTT
CASSVIDNTEAFF
>11|many|-|TRBJ2-5|TRBV6-6
TGTGCCAGCAGCTACCAGGACGCCCAGTACTTC
CASSYQDAQYF
>14|-|-|TRBJ1-5|TRBV2
TGTGCCAGCAGTTTGATACAAAGCAATCAGCCCCAGCATTTT
CASSLIQSNQPQHF
>13|many|-|TRBJ1-2|TRBV29-1
TGCAGCGTTGAAGGTCGCCAGGACTATGGCTACACCTTC
CSVEGRQDYGYTF
>15|few|TRBD1|TRBJ2-1|TRBV6-6
TGTGCCAGCAGTGCATCCGGGACAGGGTACAATGAGCAGTTCTTC
CASSASGTGYNEQFF
>14|many|TRBD1|TRBJ2-4|TRBV5-1
TGCGCCAGCAGCTTGGATCAGGGGGCTGGCATTCAGTACTTC
CASSLDQGAGIQYF
>13|few|TRBD2|TRBJ2-7|TRBV10-1
TGCGCCAGCAGCCCTAGCGGGATGGGGGAGCAGTACTTC
CASSPSGMGEQYF
>15|many|TRBD1|TRBJ2-2|TRBV7-6
TGTGCCAGCAATCCCCGGCAGGGGGACACCGGGGAGCTGTTTTTT
CASNPRQGDTGELFF
>13|many|-|TRBJ1-1|TRBV7-2
TGTGCCAGCAGCTTTGATTCCCCCCCTCGGGCTTTCTTT
CASSFDSPPRAFF
>11|few|-|TRBJ1-2|TRBV20-1
TGCAGTGCTAGAGGCAGTGGCGGCTACACCTTC
CSARGSGGYTF
>13|once|-|TRBJ2-7|TRBV28
TGTGCCACAGCGGGGGACAGCTCCTACGAGCAGTACTTC
CATAGDSSYEQYF
>16|many|TRBD2|TRBJ2-3|TRBV29-1
TGCAGCGCATTCGGGCTAGCGGGAGGGCCGACAGATACGCAGTATTTT
CSAFGLAGGPTDTQYF
>12|-|TRBD1|TRBJ2-4|TRBV18
TGTGCCAGCTCACCTGGACAGGACATTCAGTACTTC
CASSPGQDIQYF
>19|-|TRBD2|TRBJ2-2|TRBV6-6
TGTGCCAGCACCCAACCGATAGGGACTAGTTGTTCCCTGGGCGGGGAGCTGTTTTTT
CASTQPIGTSCSLGGELFF